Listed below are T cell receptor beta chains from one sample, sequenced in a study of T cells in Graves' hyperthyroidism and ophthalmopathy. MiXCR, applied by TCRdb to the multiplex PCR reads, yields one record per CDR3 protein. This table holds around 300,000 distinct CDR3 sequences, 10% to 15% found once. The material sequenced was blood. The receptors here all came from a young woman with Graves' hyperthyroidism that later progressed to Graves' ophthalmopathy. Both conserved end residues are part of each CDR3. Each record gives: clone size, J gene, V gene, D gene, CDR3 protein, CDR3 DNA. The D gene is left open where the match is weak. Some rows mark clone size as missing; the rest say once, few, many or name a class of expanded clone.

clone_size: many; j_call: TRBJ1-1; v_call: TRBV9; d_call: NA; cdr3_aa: CASSVEATMNTEAFF; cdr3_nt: TGTGCCAGCAGCGTAGAGGCAACCATGAACACTGAAGCTTTCTTT
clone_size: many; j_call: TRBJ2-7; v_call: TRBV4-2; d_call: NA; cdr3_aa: CASSQVESSYEQYF; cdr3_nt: TGTGCCAGCAGCCAAGTCGAGAGCTCCTACGAGCAGTACTTC
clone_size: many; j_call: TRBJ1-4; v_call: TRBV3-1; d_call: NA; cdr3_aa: CASSSQEGDKLFF; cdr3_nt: TGTGCCAGCAGCTCCCAGGAGGGGGATAAACTGTTTTTT
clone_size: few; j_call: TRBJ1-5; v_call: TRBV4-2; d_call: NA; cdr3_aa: CASSQEWGSNQPQHF; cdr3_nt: TGTGCCAGCAGCCAAGAATGGGGGAGCAATCAGCCCCAGCATTTT
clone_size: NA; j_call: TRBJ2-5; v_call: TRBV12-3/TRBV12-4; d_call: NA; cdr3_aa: CASSLSTGRETQYF; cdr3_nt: TGTGCCAGCAGTTTATCGACAGGGAGGGAGACCCAGTACTTC
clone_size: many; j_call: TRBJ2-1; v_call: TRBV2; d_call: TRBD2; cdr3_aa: CASSPGTSNEQFF; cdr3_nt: TGTGCCAGCAGCCCCGGGACTAGTAATGAGCAGTTCTTC
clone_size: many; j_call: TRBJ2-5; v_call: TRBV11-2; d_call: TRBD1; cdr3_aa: CASSPGTGARETQYF; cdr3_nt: TGTGCCAGCAGTCCCGGGACAGGGGCCAGAGAGACCCAGTACTTC
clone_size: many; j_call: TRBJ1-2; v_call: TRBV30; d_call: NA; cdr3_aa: CAWRGEGALFFYGYTF; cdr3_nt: TGTGCCTGGAGGGGGGAAGGGGCCCTATTCTTCTATGGCTACACCTTC
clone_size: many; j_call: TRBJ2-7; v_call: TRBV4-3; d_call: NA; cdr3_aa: CASSQLAYGGHGSYEQYF; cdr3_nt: TGCGCCAGCAGCCAATTGGCTTATGGGGGGCATGGCTCCTACGAGCAGTACTTC
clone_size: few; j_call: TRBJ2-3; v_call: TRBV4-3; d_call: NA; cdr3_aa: CASSQDPGLIKTDTQYF; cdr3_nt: TGCGCCAGCAGCCAAGACCCGGGACTCATAAAAACAGATACGCAGTATTTT
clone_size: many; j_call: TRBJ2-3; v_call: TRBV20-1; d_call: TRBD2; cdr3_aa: CSARGLAGDITDTQYF; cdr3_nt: TGCAGTGCTAGAGGACTAGCGGGAGATATCACAGATACGCAGTATTTT
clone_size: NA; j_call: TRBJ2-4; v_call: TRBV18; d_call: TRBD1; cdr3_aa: CASSPPGTGKNIQYF; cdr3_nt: TGTGCCAGCTCACCCCCCGGGACAGGGAAAAACATTCAGTACTTC
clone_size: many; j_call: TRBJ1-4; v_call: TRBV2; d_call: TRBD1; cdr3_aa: CASSQTGPTTNEKLFF; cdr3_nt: TGTGCCAGCAGTCAGACAGGGCCCACAACTAATGAAAAACTGTTTTTT
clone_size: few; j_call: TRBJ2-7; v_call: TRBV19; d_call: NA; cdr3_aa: CASSIGGIRAPYEQYF; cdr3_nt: TGTGCCAGTAGTATAGGAGGGATTCGCGCCCCCTACGAGCAGTACTTC
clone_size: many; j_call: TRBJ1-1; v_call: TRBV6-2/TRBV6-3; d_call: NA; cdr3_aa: CASSYMALNEAFF; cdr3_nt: TGTGCCAGCAGTTATATGGCGTTGAACGAAGCTTTCTTT
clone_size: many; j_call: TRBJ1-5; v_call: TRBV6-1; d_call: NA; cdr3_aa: CASSSGYSNQPQHF; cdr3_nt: TGTGCCAGCAGTTCTGGGTATAGCAATCAGCCCCAGCATTTT
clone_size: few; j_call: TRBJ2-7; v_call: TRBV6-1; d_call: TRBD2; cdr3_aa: CASRTSREQYF; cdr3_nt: TGTGCCAGCAGGACTAGCCGCGAGCAGTACTTC
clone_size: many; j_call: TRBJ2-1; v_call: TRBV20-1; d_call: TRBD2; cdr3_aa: CSARVRSGRGNEQFF; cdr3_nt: TGCAGTGCTAGAGTTCGTAGCGGGAGGGGTAATGAGCAGTTCTTC
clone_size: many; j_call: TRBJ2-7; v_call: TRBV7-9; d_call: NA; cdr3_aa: CASSLTGSSYEQYF; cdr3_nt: TGTGCCAGCAGTTTAACGGGGAGTTCCTACGAGCAGTACTTC
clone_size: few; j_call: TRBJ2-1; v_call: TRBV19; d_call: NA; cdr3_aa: CAETIGHSIGDEQFF; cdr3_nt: TGTGCCGAAACCATTGGGCATTCTATCGGGGATGAGCAGTTCTTC
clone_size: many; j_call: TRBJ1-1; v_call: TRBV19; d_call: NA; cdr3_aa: CASTSGRPGANTEAFF; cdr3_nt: TGTGCCAGTACCTCAGGGCGGCCGGGGGCGAACACTGAAGCTTTCTTT
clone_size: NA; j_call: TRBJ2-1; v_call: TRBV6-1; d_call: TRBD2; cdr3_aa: CASSEAGGGDNEQFF; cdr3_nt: TGTGCCAGCAGTGAGGCGGGAGGAGGCGACAATGAGCAGTTCTTC
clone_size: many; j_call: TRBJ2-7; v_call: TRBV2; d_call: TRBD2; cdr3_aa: CASSDRLASPLPEQYF; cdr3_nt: TGTGCCAGCAGTGATCGACTAGCGTCCCCACTACCGGAGCAGTACTTC
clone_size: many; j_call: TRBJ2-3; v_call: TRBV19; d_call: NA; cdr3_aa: CASTRDSLAAPSTDTQYF; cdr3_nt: TGTGCCAGTACAAGGGACAGCCTAGCGGCCCCTAGCACAGATACGCAGTATTTT
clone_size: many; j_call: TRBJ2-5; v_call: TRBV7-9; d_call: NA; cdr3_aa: CASSLEAILETQYF; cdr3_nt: TGTGCCAGCAGCCTTGAGGCGATCTTAGAGACCCAGTACTTC
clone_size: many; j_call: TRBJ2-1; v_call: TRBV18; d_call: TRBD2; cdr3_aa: CASSTGLASTYNEQFF; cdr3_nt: TGTGCCAGCTCAACCGGACTAGCGTCCACCTACAATGAGCAGTTCTTC
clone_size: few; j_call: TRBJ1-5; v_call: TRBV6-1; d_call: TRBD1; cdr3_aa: CASTGQVNQPQHF; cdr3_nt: TGTGCCAGCACAGGACAGGTCAATCAGCCCCAGCATTTT
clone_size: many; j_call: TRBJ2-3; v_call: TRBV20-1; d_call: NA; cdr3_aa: CSARSVVPDTQYF; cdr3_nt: TGCAGTGCTAGATCTGTGGTCCCAGATACGCAGTATTTT
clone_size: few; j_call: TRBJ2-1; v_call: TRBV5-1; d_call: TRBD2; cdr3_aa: CASSLDSGGRRYNEQFF; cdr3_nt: TGCGCCAGCAGCTTGGATTCTGGCGGGAGGCGTTACAATGAGCAGTTCTTC
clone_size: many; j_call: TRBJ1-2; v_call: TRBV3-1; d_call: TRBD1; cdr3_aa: CASSQGGQGGYGYTF; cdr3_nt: TGTGCCAGCAGCCAAGGTGGGCAGGGGGGCTATGGCTACACCTTC
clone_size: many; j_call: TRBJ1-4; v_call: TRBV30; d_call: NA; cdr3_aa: CAQRLQESEKLFF; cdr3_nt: TGTGCCCAACGACTTCAGGAGTCGGAAAAACTGTTTTTT
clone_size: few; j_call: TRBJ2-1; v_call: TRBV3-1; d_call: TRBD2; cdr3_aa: CASSQAGLASEQFF; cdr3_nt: TGTGCCAGCAGCCAAGCGGGACTAGCGTCTGAGCAGTTCTTC
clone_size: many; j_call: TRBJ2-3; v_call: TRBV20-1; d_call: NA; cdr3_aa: CSARRADDTQYF; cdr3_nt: TGCAGTGCTCGGAGGGCCGATGATACGCAGTATTTT
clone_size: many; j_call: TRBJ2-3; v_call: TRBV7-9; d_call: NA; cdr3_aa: CASIQSPPEGYGPDTQYF; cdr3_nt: TGTGCCAGCATCCAATCCCCCCCCGAGGGCTACGGTCCAGATACGCAGTATTTT
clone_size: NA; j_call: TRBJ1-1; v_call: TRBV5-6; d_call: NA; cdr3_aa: CASSFWGLNTEAFF; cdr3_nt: TGTGCCAGCAGCTTCTGGGGGTTGAACACTGAAGCTTTCTTT
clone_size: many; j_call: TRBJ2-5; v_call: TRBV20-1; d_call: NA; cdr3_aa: CSARDGRQETQYF; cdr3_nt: TGCAGTGCTAGAGATGGCAGACAAGAGACCCAGTACTTC
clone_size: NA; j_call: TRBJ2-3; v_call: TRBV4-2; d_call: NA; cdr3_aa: CASSQDPGRSTDTQYF; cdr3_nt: TGTGCCAGCAGCCAAGATCCCGGCCGCAGCACAGATACGCAGTATTTT
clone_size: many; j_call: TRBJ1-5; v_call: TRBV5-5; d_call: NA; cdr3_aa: CASSWGTGGSNQPQHF; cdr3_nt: TGTGCCAGCAGCTGGGGGACGGGGGGTAGCAATCAGCCCCAGCATTTT
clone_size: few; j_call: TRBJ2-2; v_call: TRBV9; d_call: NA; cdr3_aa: CASSVVGVPDTGELFF; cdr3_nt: TGTGCCAGCAGCGTAGTTGGGGTACCGGACACCGGGGAGCTGTTTTTT
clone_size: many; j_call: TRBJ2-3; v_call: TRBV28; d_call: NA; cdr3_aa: CASTPQYTDTQYF; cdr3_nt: TGTGCCAGCACCCCCCAATACACAGATACGCAGTATTTT
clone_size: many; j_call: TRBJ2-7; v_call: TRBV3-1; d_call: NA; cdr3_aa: CASSQDSMTVHYEQYF; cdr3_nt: TGTGCCAGCAGCCAAGATTCGATGACAGTCCACTACGAGCAGTACTTC
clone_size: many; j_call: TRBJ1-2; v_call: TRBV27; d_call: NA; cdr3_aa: CASSLNAGAEYGYTF; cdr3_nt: TGTGCCAGCAGTTTAAACGCGGGGGCAGAGTATGGCTACACCTTC
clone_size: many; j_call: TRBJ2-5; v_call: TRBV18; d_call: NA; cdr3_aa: CASSAYGFQETQYF; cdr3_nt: TGTGCCAGCTCAGCCTATGGATTCCAAGAGACCCAGTACTTC
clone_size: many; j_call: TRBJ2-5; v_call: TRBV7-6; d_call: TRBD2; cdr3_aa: CASSFQRGTQYF; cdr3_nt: TGTGCCAGCAGCTTTCAGCGGGGGACCCAGTACTTC
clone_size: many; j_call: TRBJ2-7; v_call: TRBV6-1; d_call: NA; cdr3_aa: CASSYAPTNYEQYF; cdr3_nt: TGTGCCAGCAGTTACGCCCCCACAAACTACGAGCAGTACTTC
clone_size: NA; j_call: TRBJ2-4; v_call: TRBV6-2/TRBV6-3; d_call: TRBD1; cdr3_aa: CASSQSSPRGPKNIQYF; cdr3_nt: TGTGCCAGCAGTCAGTCTTCACCCAGGGGGCCCAAAAACATTCAGTACTTC
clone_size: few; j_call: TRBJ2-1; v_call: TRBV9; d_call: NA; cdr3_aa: CASSVRAGMGGEQFF; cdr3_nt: TGTGCCAGCAGCGTACGTGCGGGTATGGGTGGTGAGCAGTTCTTC
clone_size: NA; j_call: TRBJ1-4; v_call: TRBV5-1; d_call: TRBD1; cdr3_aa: CASSRLGQGRGKLFF; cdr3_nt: TGCGCCAGCAGCCGCTTGGGACAGGGAAGAGGAAAACTGTTTTTT
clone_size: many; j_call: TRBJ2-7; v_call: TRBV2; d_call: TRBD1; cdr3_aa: CASSSDRGRFGQYF; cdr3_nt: TGTGCCAGCAGTTCGGACAGGGGGCGCTTCGGGCAGTACTTC
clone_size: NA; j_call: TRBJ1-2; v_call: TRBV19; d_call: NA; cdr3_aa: CASSIDRQALSYTF; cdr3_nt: TGTGCCAGTAGTATAGATCGACAGGCGTTAAGCTACACCTTC